A selection of T cell receptor beta chains follows, all from one sample in a study of a mutant IDH1 vaccine in newly diagnosed glioma. Here immunoSEQ multiplex PCR was the method, and the copy in TCRdb shows in-frame clones only, minus some. Here the sample spans approximately 58,000 clones, around four fifths being singletons. Their antigen targets remain unknown. Sequencing used PBMCs, obtained from a glioma patient whose treatment included an IDH1 peptide vaccine. Every receptor here comes from a man aged 25 to 40 with glioma. The CDR3 runs from the conserved cysteine through the conserved F or W. Each record gives: clone size, CDR3 length, V gene, D gene, J gene, CDR3 protein, CDR3 DNA. A D gene is named only where the DNA matches it firmly. For some rows the clone size is stated as once, few or many, or as a class when expanded; others skip it.

>-|15|TRBV4-1|-|TRBJ2-3
CASSLTDGGTDTQYF
TGCGCCAGCAGCCTCACCGACGGGGGCACAGATACGCAGTATTTT
>-|14|TRBV27|-|TRBJ2-7
CASSPDINVYEQYF
TGTGCCAGCAGTCCGGACATTAACGTCTACGAGCAGTACTTC
>-|13|TRBV11-2|-|TRBJ2-7
CASKGGFGYEQYF
TGTGCCAGTAAAGGGGGGTTCGGCTACGAGCAGTACTTC
>-|14|TRBV5-6|-|TRBJ2-3
CASSLALVGDTQYF
TGTGCCAGCAGCTTGGCGCTAGTAGGTGATACGCAGTATTTT
>once|13|TRBV10-3|-|TRBJ2-4
CAISDGVENIQYF
TGTGCCATCAGTGACGGGGTGGAAAACATTCAGTACTTC
>-|15|TRBV10-3|TRBD2|TRBJ2-1
CAISGASGGPAEQFF
TGTGCCATCAGTGGGGCTAGCGGGGGGCCGGCTGAGCAGTTCTTC
>-|17|TRBV27|TRBD2|TRBJ2-3
CASSLLAGGPETDTQYF
TGTGCCAGCAGTTTACTAGCGGGGGGGCCGGAGACAGATACGCAGTATTTT
>-|14|TRBV9|-|TRBJ2-2
CASSGDLTPGELFF
TGTGCCAGCAGCGGGGACCTAACCCCCGGGGAGCTGTTTTTT
>-|16|TRBV27|-|TRBJ1-1
CASSLSSPGANTEAFF
TGTGCCAGCAGTTTATCAAGCCCAGGAGCTAATACTGAAGCTTTCTTT
>-|15|TRBV5-4|-|TRBJ1-4
CASSLAGALNEKLFF
TGTGCCAGCAGCTTGGCGGGGGCGCTGAATGAAAAACTGTTTTTT
>-|13|TRBV27|-|TRBJ2-7
CASSFGASYEQYF
TGTGCCAGCAGTTTCGGGGCCTCCTACGAGCAGTACTTC
>-|14|TRBV5-1|-|TRBJ1-4
CASSLKTNNEKLFF
TGCGCCAGCAGCTTGAAAACCAATAATGAAAAACTGTTTTTT
>once|13|TRBV5-4|-|TRBJ2-3
CASSFLSTDTQYF
TGTGCCAGCAGCTTCCTTAGCACAGATACGCAGTATTTT
>few|15|TRBV6-5|-|TRBJ2-6
CASSQMFAGANVLTF
TGTGCCAGCAGTCAGATGTTCGCTGGGGCCAACGTCCTGACTTTC
>-|12|TRBV6-6|TRBD1|TRBJ1-1
CASRQGAQWAFF
TGTGCCAGCAGGCAGGGGGCCCAATGGGCTTTCTTT
>-|14|TRBV6-5|TRBD2|TRBJ2-7
CASSPGGTGYEQYF
TGTGCCAGCAGTCCCGGGGGGACGGGCTACGAGCAGTACTTC
>-|16|TRBV4-1|-|TRBJ1-6
CASSQENREYNSPLHF
TGCGCCAGCAGCCAGGAAAACAGGGAGTATAATTCACCCCTCCACTTT
>-|15|TRBV7-2|-|TRBJ2-1
CASSFLLTSYNEQFF
TGTGCCAGCAGCTTTCTACTTACATCCTACAATGAGCAGTTCTTC
>-|18|TRBV7-9|-|TRBJ1-3
CASSLGIWDISSGNTIYF
TGTGCCAGCAGCTTGGGAATTTGGGATATAAGCTCTGGAAACACCATATATTTT
>-|15|TRBV19|TRBD1|TRBJ1-6
CASSVTGTGSSPLHF
TGTGCCAGTAGTGTTACCGGGACAGGGTCTTCACCCCTCCACTTT
>-|14|TRBV11-2|-|TRBJ1-1
CASSLIAQNTEAFF
TGTGCCAGCAGCTTAATAGCTCAGAACACTGAAGCTTTCTTT
>-|13|TRBV6-1|-|TRBJ1-5
CASSDRSNQPQHF
TGTGCCAGCAGTGATAGGTCCAATCAGCCCCAGCATTTT
>-|15|TRBV5-1|-|TRBJ2-7
CASSLGLSGTREQYF
TGCGCCAGCAGCTTGGGCTTGTCTGGGACTCGCGAGCAGTACTTC
>-|16|TRBV5-4|-|TRBJ2-3
CASSYLVIPSGDTQYF
TGTGCCAGCAGCTATTTAGTTATCCCTAGTGGAGATACGCAGTATTTT
>-|15|TRBV19|TRBD1|TRBJ1-5
CASRTGQGAAQPQHF
TGTGCCAGTAGAACTGGGCAGGGGGCGGCTCAGCCCCAGCATTTT
>few|11|TRBV20-1|-|TRBJ1-1
CSARTGTEAFF
TGCAGTGCTAGAACCGGGACTGAAGCTTTCTTT
>few|19|TRBV7-8|TRBD1|TRBJ1-5
CASSRRDRGGPYSNQPQHF
TGTGCCAGCAGCCGGCGCGACAGGGGGGGTCCTTATAGCAATCAGCCCCAGCATTTT
>-|11|TRBV18|-|TRBJ2-5
CASSPLETQYF
TGTGCCAGCTCACCACTAGAGACCCAGTACTTC
>-|14|TRBV5-1|TRBD1|TRBJ2-3
CASSFGQAADTQYF
TGCGCCAGCAGCTTCGGACAGGCGGCAGATACGCAGTATTTT
>-|15|TRBV5-8|-|TRBJ1-2
CASSLPGEWVDGYTF
TGTGCCAGCAGCTTGCCCGGCGAGTGGGTCGATGGCTACACCTTC
>-|11|TRBV7-8|TRBD2|TRBJ2-1
CATGGANEQFF
TGTGCCACCGGGGGGGCGAATGAGCAGTTCTTC
>-|16|TRBV6-4|TRBD1|TRBJ1-2
CASSDSPGQGFDGYTF
TGTGCCAGCAGTGATTCCCCGGGACAGGGGTTTGATGGCTACACCTTC
>-|13|TRBV19|-|TRBJ1-1
CASSVKIEAEAFF
TGTGCCAGTAGTGTTAAGATAGAGGCTGAAGCTTTCTTT
>-|12|TRBV6-6|TRBD2|TRBJ2-5
CASRPLAGWRYF
TGTGCCAGCAGGCCTCTAGCGGGGTGGAGGTACTTC
>once|15|TRBV5-4|TRBD1|TRBJ1-2
CASRPPGQGPYGYTF
TGTGCCAGCAGACCTCCGGGACAGGGGCCCTATGGCTACACCTTC
>-|17|TRBV11-2|-|TRBJ2-5
CASSSGDGGKPQETQYF
TGTGCCAGCAGCTCAGGGGACGGGGGCAAGCCCCAAGAGACCCAGTACTTC
>-|10|TRBV29-1|-|TRBJ2-1
CSVSDFEQFF
TGCAGCGTTAGCGACTTTGAGCAGTTCTTC
>once|14|TRBV2|-|TRBJ1-3
CASSLDSSGNTIYF
TGTGCCAGCAGTTTGGACAGCTCTGGAAACACCATATATTTT
>-|16|TRBV9|TRBD2|TRBJ2-5
CASTPRGGALQETQYF
TGTGCCAGCACCCCTCGGGGGGGCGCACTCCAAGAGACCCAGTACTTC
>-|15|TRBV10-1|-|TRBJ2-7
CASSRQSGGASEQYF
TGCGCCAGCAGTCGACAGTCGGGGGGCGCGTCCGAGCAGTACTTC
>once|15|TRBV18|TRBD1|TRBJ1-1
CASSLGQGLNTEAFF
TGTGCCAGCTCACTGGGACAGGGATTGAACACTGAAGCTTTCTTT
>-|16|TRBV30|-|TRBJ1-1
CAWTGTYNTRDTEAFF
TGTGCCTGGACCGGGACCTATAATACACGAGACACTGAAGCTTTCTTT
>-|17|TRBV9|-|TRBJ1-3
CASSVAGLRSSGNTIYF
TGTGCCAGCAGCGTAGCCGGACTCAGGAGCTCTGGAAACACCATATATTTT
>-|15|TRBV6-5|-|TRBJ1-4
CASSSIGAANEKLFF
TGTGCCAGCAGTTCCATCGGGGCGGCCAATGAAAAACTGTTTTTT
>-|15|TRBV27|-|TRBJ2-7
CASSLFGGAAYEQYF
TGTGCCAGCAGTTTATTTGGAGGGGCGGCCTACGAGCAGTACTTC
>-|17|TRBV7-2|TRBD2|TRBJ2-2
CASSSRTSGGYTGELFF
TGTGCCAGCAGCTCCCGGACTAGCGGGGGGTACACCGGGGAGCTGTTTTTT
>-|16|TRBV7-9|TRBD2|TRBJ2-7
CASSLSNRAGPLRQYF
TGTGCCAGCAGCTTAAGTAATCGAGCGGGACCCCTCCGGCAGTACTTC
>-|13|TRBV2|-|TRBJ1-5
CASTLTQPQPQHF
TGTGCCAGCACCTTGACCCAACCCCAGCCCCAGCATTTT
>-|14|TRBV7-9|-|TRBJ2-7
CASSPGKSNYEQYF
TGTGCCAGCAGCCCCGGGAAGAGCAACTACGAGCAGTACTTC
>-|17|TRBV6-1|-|TRBJ1-5
CASSEARADYSNQPQHF
TGTGCCAGCAGTGAAGCGCGGGCAGATTATAGCAATCAGCCCCAGCATTTT
>-|13|TRBV19|-|TRBJ1-2
CASSIESAMGYTF
TGTGCCAGTAGTATAGAGTCGGCTATGGGCTACACCTTC
>-|11|TRBV1|-|TRBJ2-7
CTNGLLREQYF
TGCACTAATGGACTATTGCGCGAGCAGTACTTC
>-|14|TRBV5-4|-|TRBJ2-1
CASSLLGTYNEQFF
TGTGCCAGCAGCTTGTTGGGGACCTACAATGAGCAGTTCTTC
>-|17|TRBV5-1|TRBD2|TRBJ2-1
CASSQESGGAMYNEQFF
TGCGCCAGCAGCCAAGAAAGCGGGGGGGCAATGTACAATGAGCAGTTCTTC
>-|15|TRBV4-2|-|TRBJ1-1
CASSQAGAGNTEAFF
TGTGCCAGCAGCCAGGCAGGGGCCGGGAACACTGAAGCTTTCTTT
>few|14|TRBV2|-|TRBJ1-2
CASSSDRTVYGYTF
TGTGCCAGCAGTTCCGATCGGACAGTCTATGGCTACACCTTC
>-|14|TRBV4-1|TRBD1|TRBJ1-2
CASSQGRGLAGYTF
TGCGCCAGCAGCCAAGGTAGGGGGCTGGCCGGCTACACCTTC
>-|14|TRBV5-6|TRBD2|TRBJ2-7
CASSAAGGPYEQYF
TGTGCCAGCAGCGCGGCGGGGGGCCCCTACGAGCAGTACTTC
>-|14|TRBV18|-|TRBJ2-7
CASSPVRAFYEQYF
TGTGCCAGCTCACCCGTCAGGGCCTTTTACGAGCAGTACTTC
>-|16|TRBV4-2|-|TRBJ2-3
CASRGGSGPNTDTQYF
TGTGCCAGCAGGGGGGGCTCCGGGCCTAACACAGATACGCAGTATTTT